This T cell receptor (beta chain) stems from a study of blood T cell repertoires in COVID-19. Study-level background: Donors in the United States, Italy and Spain gave samples during acute or convalescent COVID-19. The analysed material was cDNA or gDNA that came from T cells, B-cell-depleted T cells, or PBMCs.

How the authors handled the data: Amplification with reference gene primers provided the estimates of nucleated cell counts. Assay: immunoSEQ multiplex PCR; the TCRdb copy retains only in-frame clones and omits some. D and trimming come from the DNA, and the V and J calls and clone size come from that table. The sample contains 250,000 or so clones, over 75% of which appear only once. Recruitment covered under 25 US areas and drew participants whose ages spanned 18 to 89 years. The receptor was derived from a woman aged 25 to 39 who had been exposed to COVID-19. Sequenced: PBMCs or T cells enriched from blood (not recorded which).

CDR3 DNA sequence: TGTGCCAGCAGTGCGCGGGACAGAGACACTGAAGCTTTCTTT. Its protein product is CASSARDRDTEAFF. The chain employs TRBV2 and TRBJ1-1, with 7 bases that match TRBD1. From germline, CDR1 is SNHLY and CDR2 FYNNEI. V lost 4 bases and J lost 3; bases outside the gene matches: 5. The CDR3 covers 14 residues. The variable domain in full, completed from reference TRBV2 and TRBJ1-1, reads EPEVTQTPSHQVTQMGQEVILRCVPISNHLYFYWYRQILGQKVEFLVSFYNNEISEKSEIFDDQFSVERPDGSNFTLKIRSTKLEDSAMYFCASSARDRDTEAFFGQGTRLTVV.